Below are 10 T cell receptor beta chains sequenced from a single sample in a study of prognosis after radiotherapy for stage I lung cancer. From genomic DNA, TCR beta CDR3 was amplified by two-round multiplex PCR. Primers targeting each individual TRBV and TRBJ gene were applied in first-round PCR. One entry per CDR3 protein, called by TCRdb with MiXCR from the multiplex PCR reads. This sample has about 59,000 distinct CDR3 sequences, with more than 25% found just once. The specimen was PBMCs, collected before or after stereotactic body radiation therapy (not recorded which). These TCRs come from a donor aged 50 or older with non-small cell lung cancer.

The CDR3 loop reads CASSPVVTDTQYF. CDR3 coding DNA: TGTGCCAGCAGCCCGGTGGTCACAGATACGCAGTATTTT. This chain uses TRBV11-2 with TRBJ2-3; D not resolved. The V and J ends lost 5 bases and 2 bases respectively, with 8 bases between them. CDR3 size: 13 residues. Germline loops: CDR1 SGHAT, CDR2 FQNNGV.

There are many counts of this clonotype. This chain connects TRBV2 to TRBJ2-5, with D possibly matching TRBD2 (5 bases). Germline V gene data show CDR1 as SNHLY and CDR2 as FYNNEI. V dropped 4 bases and J dropped 5 bases, with 8 bases sitting between them. The CDR3 length is 12 residues. The CDR3 spells CASSGRGETQYF. The CDR3 DNA reads as TGTGCCAGCAGTGGGCGAGGGGAGACCCAGTACTTC.

In this sample, this clonotype turned up many times. The chain carries TRBV6-5 and TRBJ2-1, with 8 bases identical to TRBD2. Germline trimming cut 4 bases from V and 6 bases from J; bases unmatched to any gene: 5. The CDR3 loop spans 14 amino acids. The V gene's germline CDR1 is MNHEY and CDR2 SVGAGI. The CDR3 nucleotides are TGTGCCAGCAGTTCAGCGGGGGCTATCAATGAGCAGTTCTTC. Its translation is CASSSAGAINEQFF.

With regard to this clonotype: An end of the junction does not agree with germline; a read error may underlie this. The CDR3 bases are TGTGCCAGCAGTCTTAAGCGGGATACGAAGTATTTT. This sequence encodes CASSLKRDTKYF. This chain links TRBV28 with TRBJ2-3, with 7 bases fitting TRBD2. Germline V gene data show CDR1 as MDHEN and CDR2 as SYDVKM. The CDR3 length is 12 residues. Looking up the rest from reference TRBV28 and TRBJ2-3 gives the full variable domain: DVKVTQSSRYLVKRTGEKVFLECVQDMDHENMFWYRQDPGLGLRLIYFSYDVKMKEKGDIPEGYSVSREKKERFSLILESASTNQTSMYLCASSLKRDTKYFGPGTRLTVL.

This clonotype showed up many times. V usage is TRBV2 and J usage is TRBJ2-5; 9 bases align to TRBD2. After removal of 7 bases from V and 1 base from J, the junction contained 7 bases not matched to a gene. The germline V gene encodes CDR1 SNHLY and CDR2 FYNNEI. The length of the CDR3 is 15 residues. The CDR3 loop is CASKRTSAFQETQYF. DNA for the CDR3: TGTGCCAGCAAGCGGACTAGCGCCTTCCAAGAGACCCAGTACTTC.

This clonotype has ten or more counts. An end of the junction differs from the germline gene, which may be a read error. The chain recombines TRBV4-2 with TRBJ1-5; TRBD1 matches at 8 bases. The CDR3 has 15 residues. CDR1 is LGHNA, CDR2 YNFKEQ, per germline. CDR3 sequence reads: CASSQDGQGNQPQHF. In nucleotides, the CDR3 is TGTGCCAGCAGCCAAGACGGACAGGGCAACCAGCCCCAGCATTTT.

Note on this clonotype: One junction end does not reproduce the germline sequence, and a read error may be involved. The V call is TRBV6-1, the J call TRBJ1-6; D perhaps matches TRBD1 (5 bases). CDR1 MNHNS and CDR2 SASEGT come from the germline V gene. There are 15 residues in the CDR3. In DNA form, the CDR3 reads TGTGCCAGCAGACGACAGAGCTCCTATAATTCATCCCTCCACTTT. Amino acids: CASRRQSSYNSSLHF.

The sample holds many counts of this clonotype. This rearrangement joins TRBV5-1 to TRBJ1-1, with D uncertain. The CDR3 is 14 amino acids. V was shortened by 4 bases and J by 2 bases, with 12 bases between the two germline ends. Germline CDR1 SGHRS, CDR2 YFSETQ. The CDR3 DNA is TGCGCCAGCAGCCCGGGAAGGGATAACACTGAAGCTTTCTTT. Translated, it gives CASSPGRDNTEAFF.

Comment on this clonotype: This may arise from a read error, as a much more abundant clone is one base away. The V call is TRBV3-1, the J call TRBJ2-7; 7 bases align to TRBD2. Trimming at V came to 4 bases and at J to 9 bases, leaving 9 bases not matched to a gene. The CDR3 loop spans 13 amino acids. Germline V gene lookup returns CDR1 LGHDT and CDR2 YNNKEL (reference sequence). The CDR3 spells CASSPPLAAVQYF. In nucleotides, the CDR3 is TGTGCCAGCAGCCCCCCCCTAGCGGCCGTGCAGTACTTC.

For this clonotype: This may stem from a read error, because a much larger clone lies one nucleotide away. J is TRBJ2-5 and V is TRBV11-2; 8 bases fit TRBD2. The CDR3 loop spans 14 amino acids. Trimming at V came to 7 bases and at J to 4 bases, leaving 8 bases not matched to a gene. CDR1 SGHAT and CDR2 FQNNGV come from the germline V gene. CDR3 nucleotides: TGTGCCAGCATCTCCGCGGGGGGCCGAGAGACCCAGTACTTC. It codes for CASISAGGRETQYF.